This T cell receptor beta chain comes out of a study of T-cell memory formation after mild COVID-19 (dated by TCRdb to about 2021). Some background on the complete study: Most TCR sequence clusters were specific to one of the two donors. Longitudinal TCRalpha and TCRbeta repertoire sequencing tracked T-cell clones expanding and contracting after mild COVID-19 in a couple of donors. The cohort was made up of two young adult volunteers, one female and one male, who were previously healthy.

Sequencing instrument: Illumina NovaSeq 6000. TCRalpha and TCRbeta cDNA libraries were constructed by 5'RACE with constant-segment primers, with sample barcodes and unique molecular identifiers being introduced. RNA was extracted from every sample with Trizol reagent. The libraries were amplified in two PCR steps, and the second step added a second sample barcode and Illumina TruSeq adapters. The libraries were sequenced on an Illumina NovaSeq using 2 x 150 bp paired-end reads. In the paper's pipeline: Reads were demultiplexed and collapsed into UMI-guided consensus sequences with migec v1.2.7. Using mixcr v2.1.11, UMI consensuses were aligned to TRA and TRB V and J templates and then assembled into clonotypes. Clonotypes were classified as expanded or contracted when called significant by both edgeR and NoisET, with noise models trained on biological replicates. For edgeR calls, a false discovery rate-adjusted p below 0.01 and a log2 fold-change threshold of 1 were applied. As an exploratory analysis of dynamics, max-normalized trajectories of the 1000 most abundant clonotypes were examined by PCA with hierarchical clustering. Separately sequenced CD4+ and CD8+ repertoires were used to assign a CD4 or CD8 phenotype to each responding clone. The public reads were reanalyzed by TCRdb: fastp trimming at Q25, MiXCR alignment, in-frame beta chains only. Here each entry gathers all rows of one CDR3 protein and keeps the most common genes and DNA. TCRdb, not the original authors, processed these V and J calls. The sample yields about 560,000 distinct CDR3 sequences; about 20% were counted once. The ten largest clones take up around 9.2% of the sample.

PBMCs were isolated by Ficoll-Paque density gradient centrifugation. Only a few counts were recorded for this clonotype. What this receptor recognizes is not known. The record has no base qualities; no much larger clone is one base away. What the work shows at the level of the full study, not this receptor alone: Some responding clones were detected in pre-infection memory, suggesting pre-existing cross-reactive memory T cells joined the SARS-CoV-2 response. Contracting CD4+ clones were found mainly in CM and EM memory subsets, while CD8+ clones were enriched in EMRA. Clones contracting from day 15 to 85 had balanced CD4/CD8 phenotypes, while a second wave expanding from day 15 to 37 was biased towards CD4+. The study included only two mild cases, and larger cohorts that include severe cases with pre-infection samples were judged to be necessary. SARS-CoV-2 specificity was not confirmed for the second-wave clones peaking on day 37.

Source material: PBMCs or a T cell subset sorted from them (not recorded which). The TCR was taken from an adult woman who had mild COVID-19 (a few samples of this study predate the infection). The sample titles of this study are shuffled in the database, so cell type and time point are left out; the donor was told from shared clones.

CDR3 region: CASSLPPPDTGELFF. The DNA sequence is as follows: TGTGCCAGCAGCTTACCACCCCCCGACACCGGGGAGCTGTTTTTT. This sequence uses TRBV7-9 and TRBJ2-2, with the D gene not clear enough to name. The germline V gene (reference sequence) sets CDR1 to SEHNR and CDR2 to FQNEAQ. Trimming takes 2 bases from V and 3 bases from J, and the germline ends sit 10 bases apart. From the cysteine through the phenylalanine, the CDR3 covers 15 amino acids. Only the CDR3 portion is preserved as DNA: 45 bases, with reading frame beginning at the first base.